This T cell receptor (beta chain) was documented in a study of cytomegalovirus exposure and HLA in healthy donors. Study-wide results and limits: In a later analysis, several top co-occurrence clusters appeared linked to parvovirus B19, influenza, CMV and Epstein-Barr virus. Highly shared sequence variants in one cluster were likely a sequencing artifact. Compared with the roughly 700-donor mean, an Asian-associated ancestry cluster reportedly had fewer N-insertions, according to a later analysis. The only immune exposure information that was available was CMV serostatus.

For this clone: Its antigen is as yet unknown.

Both 60 Vbeta primers and 13 Jbeta primers went into the PCR. Sequencing was performed with immunoSEQ multiplex PCR; in TCRdb, only in-frame clones are kept and a portion is missing. The sample records approximately 110,000 clones, more than 9.5% being singletons. The germline CDR1 and CDR2 sequences are LNHDA and SQIVND (reference sequence). The germline V and J ends were trimmed by 6 bases and 4 bases, with 15 bases remaining between them. CDR3 length: 14 amino acids. Input material: PBMCs. The TCR was taken from a middle-aged man in good health and CMV-seropositive. The V call is TRBV19, the J call TRBJ2-5; D gene ambiguous. DNA of the CDR3: TGTGCCAGTAGCCATACGGGTGACCCAGAGACCCAGTACTTC. It encodes CASSHTGDPETQYF.